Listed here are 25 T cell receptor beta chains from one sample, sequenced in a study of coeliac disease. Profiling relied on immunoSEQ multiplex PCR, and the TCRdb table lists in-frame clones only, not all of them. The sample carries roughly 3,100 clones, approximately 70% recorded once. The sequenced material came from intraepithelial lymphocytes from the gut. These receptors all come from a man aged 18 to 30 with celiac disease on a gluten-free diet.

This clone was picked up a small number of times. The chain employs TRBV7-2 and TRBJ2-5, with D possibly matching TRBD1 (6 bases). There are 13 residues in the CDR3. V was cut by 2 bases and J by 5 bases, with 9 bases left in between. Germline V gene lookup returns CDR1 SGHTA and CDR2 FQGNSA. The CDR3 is CASSLNRAETQYF. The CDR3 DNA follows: TGTGCCAGCAGCTTAAACAGGGCGGAGACCCAGTACTTC. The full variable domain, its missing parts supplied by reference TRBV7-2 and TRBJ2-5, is GAGVSQSPSNKVTEKGKDVELRCDPISGHTALYWYRQSLGQGLEFLIYFQGNSAPDKSGLPSDRFSAERTGGSVSTLTIQRTQQEDSAVYLCASSLNRAETQYFGPGTRLLVL.

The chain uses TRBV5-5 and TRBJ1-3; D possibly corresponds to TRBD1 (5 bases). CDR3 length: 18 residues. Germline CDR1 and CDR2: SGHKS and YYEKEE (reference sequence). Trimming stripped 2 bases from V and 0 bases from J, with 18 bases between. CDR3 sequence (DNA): TGTGCCAGCAGCTTCCCCCTCGGTTTGGGGGGCTCTGGAAACACCATATATTTT. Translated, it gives CASSFPLGLGGSGNTIYF.

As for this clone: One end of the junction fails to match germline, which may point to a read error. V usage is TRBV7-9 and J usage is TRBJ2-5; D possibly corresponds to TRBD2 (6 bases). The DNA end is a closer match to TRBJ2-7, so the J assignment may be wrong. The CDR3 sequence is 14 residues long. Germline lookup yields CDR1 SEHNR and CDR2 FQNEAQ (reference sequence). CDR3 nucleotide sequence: TGTGTCAGCACCGGGGAGGATCTCCTCTACGAGCAGTACTTC. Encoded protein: CVSTGEDLLYEQYF.

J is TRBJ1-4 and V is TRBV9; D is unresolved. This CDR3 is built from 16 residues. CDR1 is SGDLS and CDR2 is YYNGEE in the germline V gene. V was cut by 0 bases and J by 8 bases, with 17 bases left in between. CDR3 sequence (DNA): TGTGCCAGCAGCGTAGTAGAGGGCCCCAACGGCGAAAAACTGTTTTTT. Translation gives CASSVVEGPNGEKLFF.

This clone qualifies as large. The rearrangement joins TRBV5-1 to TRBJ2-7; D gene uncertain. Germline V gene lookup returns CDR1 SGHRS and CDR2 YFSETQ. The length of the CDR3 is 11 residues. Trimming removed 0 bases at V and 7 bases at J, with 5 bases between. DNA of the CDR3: TGCGCCAGCAGCTTGGCGCGAGAGCAGTACTTC. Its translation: CASSLAREQYF.

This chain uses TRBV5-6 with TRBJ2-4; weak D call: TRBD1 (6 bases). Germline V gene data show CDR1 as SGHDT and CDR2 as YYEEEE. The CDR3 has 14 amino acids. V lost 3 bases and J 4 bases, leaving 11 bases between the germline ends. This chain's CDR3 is CASSSPRGKNIQYF. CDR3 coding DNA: TGTGCCAGCAGCTCCCCCAGGGGAAAAAACATTCAGTACTTC.

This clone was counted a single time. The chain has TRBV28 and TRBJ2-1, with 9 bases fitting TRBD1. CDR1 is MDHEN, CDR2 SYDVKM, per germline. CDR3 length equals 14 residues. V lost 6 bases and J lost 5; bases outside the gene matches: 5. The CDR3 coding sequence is TGTGCCAGCAGGACCGGACAGGGGAACAATGAGCAGTTCTTC. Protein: CASRTGQGNNEQFF. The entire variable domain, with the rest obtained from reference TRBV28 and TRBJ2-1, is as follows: DVKVTQSSRYLVKRTGEKVFLECVQDMDHENMFWYRQDPGLGLRLIYFSYDVKMKEKGDIPEGYSVSREKKERFSLILESASTNQTSMYLCASRTGQGNNEQFFGPGTRLTVL.

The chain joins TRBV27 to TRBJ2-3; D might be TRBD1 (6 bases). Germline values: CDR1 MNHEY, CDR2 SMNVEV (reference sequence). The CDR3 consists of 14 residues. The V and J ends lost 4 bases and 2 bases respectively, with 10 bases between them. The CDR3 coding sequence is TGTGCCAGCAGTTGGGACATAAACACAGATACGCAGTATTTT. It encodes CASSWDINTDTQYF.

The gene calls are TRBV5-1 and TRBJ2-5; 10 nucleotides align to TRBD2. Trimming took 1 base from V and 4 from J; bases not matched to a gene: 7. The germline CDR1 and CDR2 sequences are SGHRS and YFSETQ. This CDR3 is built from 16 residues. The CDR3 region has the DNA TGCGCCAGCAGCTTGAGGCAGCGGGGGGGCCCAGAGACCCAGTACTTC. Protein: CASSLRQRGGPETQYF.

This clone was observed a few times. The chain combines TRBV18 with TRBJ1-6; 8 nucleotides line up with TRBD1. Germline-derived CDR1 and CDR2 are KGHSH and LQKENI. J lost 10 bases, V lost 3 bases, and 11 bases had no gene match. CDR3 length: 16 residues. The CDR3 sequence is CASSPYDRGGDSPLHF. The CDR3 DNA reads TGTGCCAGCTCACCCTACGACAGGGGTGGCGACTCACCCCTCCACTTT.

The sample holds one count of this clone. Here the CDR3 DNA reads TGTGCCAGCAGCTTGAGAGGGGGCACTGAAGCTTTCTTT. It is translated as CASSLRGGTEAFF. The chain joins TRBV5-4 to TRBJ1-1; tentatively, D is TRBD1 (6 bases). Trimming removed 1 base at V and 4 bases at J, with 8 bases between. CDR1 is SGHNT and CDR2 is YYREEE in the germline V gene (reference sequence). The CDR3 is 13 residues long.

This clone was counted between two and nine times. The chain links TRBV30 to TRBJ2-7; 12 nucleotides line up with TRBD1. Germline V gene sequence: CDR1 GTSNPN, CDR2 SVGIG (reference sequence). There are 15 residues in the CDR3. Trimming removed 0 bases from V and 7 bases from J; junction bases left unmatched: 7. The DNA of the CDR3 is TGTGCCTGGAGTGTACTTGGGACAGGGGGCGGGGAGCAGTACTTC. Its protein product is CAWSVLGTGGGEQYF.

DNA of the CDR3: TGTGCCAGCAGTGAACGCCGTCCAGGACAAGCCTCCTACGAGCAGTACTTC. Protein sequence: CASSERRPGQASYEQYF. The chain employs TRBV6-1 and TRBJ2-7; D might be TRBD1 (5 bases). Trimming removed 2 bases from V and 0 bases from J, with 17 bases in between. Germline V gene lookup returns CDR1 MNHNS and CDR2 SASEGT. This CDR3 is built from 17 residues.

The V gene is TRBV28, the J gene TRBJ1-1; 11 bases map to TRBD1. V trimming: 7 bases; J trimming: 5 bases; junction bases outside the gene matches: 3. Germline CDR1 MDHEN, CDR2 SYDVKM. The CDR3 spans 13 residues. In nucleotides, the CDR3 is TGTGCCAGCACGGACAGGGGGCCTACTGAAGCTTTCTTT. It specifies CASTDRGPTEAFF.

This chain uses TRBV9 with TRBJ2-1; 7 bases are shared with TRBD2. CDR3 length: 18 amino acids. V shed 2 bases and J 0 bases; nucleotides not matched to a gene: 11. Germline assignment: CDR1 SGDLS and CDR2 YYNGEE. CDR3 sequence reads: CASSVSPLGDYSYNEQFF. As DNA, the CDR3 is TGTGCCAGCAGCGTCTCCCCCCTCGGGGACTACTCCTACAATGAGCAGTTCTTC.

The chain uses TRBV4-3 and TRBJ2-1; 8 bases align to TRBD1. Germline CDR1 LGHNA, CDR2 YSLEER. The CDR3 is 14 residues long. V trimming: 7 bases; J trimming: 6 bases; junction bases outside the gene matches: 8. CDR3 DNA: TGCGCCAGCACCGCCTGGGGGACAGGCAATGAGCAGTTCTTC. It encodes CASTAWGTGNEQFF.

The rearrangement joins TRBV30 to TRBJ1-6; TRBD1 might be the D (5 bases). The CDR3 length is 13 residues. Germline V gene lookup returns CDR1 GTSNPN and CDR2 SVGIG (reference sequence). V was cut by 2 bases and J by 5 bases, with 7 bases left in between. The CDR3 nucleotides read TGTGCCTGGAGTCCACAGGATAATTCACCCCTCCACTTT. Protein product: CAWSPQDNSPLHF.

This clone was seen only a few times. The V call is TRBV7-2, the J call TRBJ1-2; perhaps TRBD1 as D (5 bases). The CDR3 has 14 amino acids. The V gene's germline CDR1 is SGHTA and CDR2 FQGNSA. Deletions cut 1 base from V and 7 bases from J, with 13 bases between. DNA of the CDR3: TGTGCCAGCAGCTTAGACGGGACTCTTATTGGCTACACCTTC. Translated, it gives CASSLDGTLIGYTF.

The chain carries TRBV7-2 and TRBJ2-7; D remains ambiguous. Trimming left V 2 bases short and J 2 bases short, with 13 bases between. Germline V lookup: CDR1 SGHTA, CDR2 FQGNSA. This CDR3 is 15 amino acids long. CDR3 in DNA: TGTGCCAGCAGCTTACGAAGTGAGTTCGCCTACGAGCAGTACTTC. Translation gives CASSLRSEFAYEQYF.

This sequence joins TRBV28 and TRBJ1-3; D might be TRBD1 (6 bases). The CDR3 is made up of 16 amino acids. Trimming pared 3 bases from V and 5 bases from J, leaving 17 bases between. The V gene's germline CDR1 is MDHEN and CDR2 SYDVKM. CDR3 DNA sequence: TGTGCCAGCAGTTTTTGGGCGGACAGCAATCGAAACACCATATATTTT. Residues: CASSFWADSNRNTIYF.

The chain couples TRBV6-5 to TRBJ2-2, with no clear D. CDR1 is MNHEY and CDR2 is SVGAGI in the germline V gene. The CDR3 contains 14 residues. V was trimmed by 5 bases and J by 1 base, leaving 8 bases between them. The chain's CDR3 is CASSKNKNTGELFF. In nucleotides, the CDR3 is TGTGCCAGCAGTAAAAACAAGAACACCGGGGAGCTGTTTTTT.

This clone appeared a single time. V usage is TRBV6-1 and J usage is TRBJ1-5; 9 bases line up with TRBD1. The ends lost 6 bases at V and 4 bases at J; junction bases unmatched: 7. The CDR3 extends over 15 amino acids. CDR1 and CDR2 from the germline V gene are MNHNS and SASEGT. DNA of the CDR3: TGTGCCAGCAGAGTGACAGGGGGGAATAATCAGCCCCAGCATTTT. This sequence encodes CASRVTGGNNQPQHF.

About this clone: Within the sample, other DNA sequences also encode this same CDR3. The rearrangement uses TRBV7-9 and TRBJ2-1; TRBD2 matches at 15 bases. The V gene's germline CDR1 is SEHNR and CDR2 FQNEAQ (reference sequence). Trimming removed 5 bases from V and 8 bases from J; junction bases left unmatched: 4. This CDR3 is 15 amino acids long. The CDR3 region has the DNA TGTGCCAGCAGCCTGGGACTAGCGGGGGGTTATGAGCAGTTCTTC. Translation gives CASSLGLAGGYEQFF.

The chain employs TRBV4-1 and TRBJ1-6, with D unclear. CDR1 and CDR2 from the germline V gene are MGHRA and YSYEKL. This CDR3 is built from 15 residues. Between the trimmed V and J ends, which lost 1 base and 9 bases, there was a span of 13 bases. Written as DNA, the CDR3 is TGCGCCAGCAGCCAAGGGAGCCAAACCAGTTCACCCCTCCACTTT. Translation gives CASSQGSQTSSPLHF.

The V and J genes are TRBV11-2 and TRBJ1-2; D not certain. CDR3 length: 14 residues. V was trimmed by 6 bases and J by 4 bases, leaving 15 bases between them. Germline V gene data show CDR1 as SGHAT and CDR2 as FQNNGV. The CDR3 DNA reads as TGTGCCAGCAGACCTGAATCGGCAGGCTATGGCTACACCTTC. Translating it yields CASRPESAGYGYTF. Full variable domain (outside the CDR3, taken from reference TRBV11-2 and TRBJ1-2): EAGVAQSPRYKIIEKRQSVAFWCNPISGHATLYWYQQILGQGPKLLIQFQNNGVVDDSQLPKDRFSAERLKGVDSTLKIQPAKLEDSAVYLCASRPESAGYGYTFGSGTRLTVV.